Listed here are 27 T cell receptor beta chains from one sample, sequenced in a study of post-analysis software for immune sequencing data. Their specific antigens are unknown. Unique molecular identifiers had been added to the TCR beta cDNA libraries. TCRdb itself ran the PCR reads through MiXCR, one entry per CDR3 protein. The table has roughly 410,000 distinct CDR3 sequences, less than 35% seen once. Study-wide results and limits: Patients carried roughly five TRBV segments more frequently than controls did, and TRBV5-6, TRBV5-1 and TRBV20-1 were among them.

The sequenced sample consisted of blood. The receptor source for this set is a girl aged 10 to 17 with multiple sclerosis.

In its sample, this clonotype was seen a few times. The chain has TRBV7-9 and TRBJ1-5, with 9 bases that match TRBD1. J was trimmed by 2 bases and V by 5 bases; bases with no gene match: 4. This CDR3 is built from 15 residues. The V gene's germline CDR1 is SEHNR and CDR2 FQNEAQ (reference sequence). DNA of the CDR3: TGTGCCAGCAGCCATTGGACAGGGGGCAATCAGCCCCAGCATTTT. Its translation is CASSHWTGGNQPQHF.

Concerning this clonotype: Compared with germline, one end of the junction differs, possibly owing to a read error. The rearrangement joins TRBV7-3 to TRBJ2-3, with a tentative D call TRBD2 (6 bases). Germline loops: CDR1 SGHTA, CDR2 FQGTGA. The CDR3 is 18 residues long. The CDR3 DNA reads TGTGCCAGCAGCTTAATGGGCCGGGGCGGGGTAAGCACGGATACGCAGTATTTT. Amino acids: CASSLMGRGGVSTDTQYF.

The chain combines TRBV28 with TRBJ2-3, with 7 bases that match TRBD2. This CDR3 contains 16 residues. Germline CDR1 and CDR2: MDHEN and SYDVKM. The V gene end was trimmed by 1 base and the J gene end by 2 bases; junction bases not matched to a gene: 6. CDR3 region: CASSLFTGGLTDTQYF. CDR3 nucleotide sequence: TGTGCCAGCAGTTTATTTACGGGGGGACTCACAGATACGCAGTATTTT.

This clonotype was detected a few times. This CDR3 reads CASSSHVGGTGATEAFF. The CDR3 DNA is TGTGCCAGCAGTTCGCATGTGGGGGGTACGGGGGCGACTGAAGCTTTCTTT. V gene TRBV13 combines with J gene TRBJ1-1; D perhaps matches TRBD1 (6 bases). Trimming removed 6 bases from V and 5 bases from J, with 25 bases in between. Germline values: CDR1 PRHDT, CDR2 FYEKMQ (reference sequence). This CDR3 spans 17 amino acids.

This clonotype came up a few times. The rearrangement uses TRBV20-1 and TRBJ1-2; D unresolved. The germline gives CDR1 DFQATT, CDR2 SNEGSKA (reference sequence). Trimming removed 3 bases from V and 8 bases from J, with 10 bases in between. The CDR3 is 11 residues long. The CDR3 DNA reads as TGCAGTGCTAGGCCCTCAAAGGGCTACACCTTC. Translating it yields CSARPSKGYTF.

J is TRBJ1-5 and V is TRBV7-2; unclear D gene. This CDR3 spans 16 amino acids. Germline CDR1 reads SGHTA; CDR2 reads FQGNSA. Trimming removed 1 base at V and 1 base at J, with 11 bases between. In DNA, the CDR3 is TGTGCCAGCAGCTTAGGTAGGCGGGGAAGCAATCAGCCCCAGCATTTT. Its translation is CASSLGRRGSNQPQHF.

This clonotype was detected only once. The V call is TRBV25-1, the J call TRBJ2-7, with D unresolved. Trimming stripped 4 bases from V and 5 bases from J, with 18 bases between. This CDR3 is built from 15 residues. CDR1 is MGHDK, CDR2 SYGVNS, per germline. The CDR3 region is CASSGVKTARNEQYF. The CDR3, as DNA: TGTGCCAGCAGTGGGGTTAAGACTGCCCGGAACGAGCAGTACTTC.

V usage is TRBV5-5 and J usage is TRBJ1-2; D is perhaps TRBD1 (5 bases). Trimming took 3 bases from V and 8 from J, leaving 20 bases between them. Germline V CDR1 and CDR2: SGHKS, YYEKEE (reference sequence). The CDR3 contains 15 residues. The CDR3 loop reads CASSSPQSQGSGYTF. In DNA, the CDR3 is TGTGCCAGCAGCTCGCCGCAATCCCAGGGTAGCGGCTACACCTTC.

V usage is TRBV7-2 and J usage is TRBJ1-2; TRBD1 matches at 10 bases. The V gene end was trimmed by 3 bases and the J gene end by 8 bases; junction bases not matched to a gene: 15. This CDR3 has 17 residues. Germline V gene data show CDR1 as SGHTA and CDR2 as FQGNSA. DNA for the CDR3: TGTGCCAGCAGCTTTGGGGGACAGGGGCCACAGCGGGGAGGCTACACCTTC. It encodes CASSFGGQGPQRGGYTF.

About this clonotype itself: One end of the junction is discordant with germline, which a read error may explain. The rearrangement uses TRBV2 and TRBJ2-4; D not resolved. CDR1 and CDR2 from the germline V gene are SNHLY and FYNNEI. The CDR3 is 15 amino acids. CDR3 residues: CACSGDQLAKNIQYF. The CDR3 nucleotides are TGTGCCTGCAGTGGAGACCAATTAGCCAAAAACATTCAGTACTTC. The whole variable domain, filled in from reference TRBV2 and TRBJ2-4, reads EPEVTQTPSHQVTQMGQEVILRCVPISNHLYFYWYRQILGQKVEFLVSFYNNEISEKSEIFDDQFSVERPDGSNFTLKIRSTKLEDSAMYFCACSGDQLAKNIQYFGAGTRLSVL.

In this sample, this clonotype turned up once. J is TRBJ2-7 and V is TRBV4-2; no clear D. The V end was cut by 0 bases, the J end by 6 bases, with 12 bases between. This CDR3 comprises 14 residues. Germline-derived CDR1 and CDR2 are LGHNA and YNFKEQ. Here the CDR3 DNA reads TGTGCCAGCAGCCAAGAAGAGGATTTCCGCGAGCAGTACTTC. Translating gives CASSQEEDFREQYF.

The gene calls are TRBV18 and TRBJ1-6; possibly TRBD1 for D (5 bases). This CDR3 is built from 14 residues. V gave up 0 bases and J gave up 5 bases, with 5 bases separating them. Per the germline V gene, CDR1 is KGHSH and CDR2 is LQKENI. CDR3 nucleotide sequence: TGTGCCAGCTCACCACCGGGACATAATTCACCCCTCCACTTT. Its translation: CASSPPGHNSPLHF.

In regard to this clonotype: Possible read error: a much larger clone is one base away. The CDR3: CAGSVGNSGYNEQFF. CDR3 nucleotides: TGTGCCGGCAGCGTAGGTAATAGCGGTTACAATGAGCAGTTCTTC. The V and J genes are TRBV9 and TRBJ2-1; D perhaps matches TRBD2 (6 bases). This CDR3 region has 15 residues. Germline CDR1 reads SGDLS; CDR2 reads YYNGEE.

The J gene is TRBJ2-7, the V gene TRBV7-2; D possibly corresponds to TRBD1 (5 bases). Trimming removed 2 bases from V and 0 bases from J, with 23 bases in between. This CDR3 is built from 19 residues. Germline V gene sequence: CDR1 SGHTA, CDR2 FQGNSA. In DNA, the CDR3 is TGTGCCAGCAGCTTACCCAATGTCTCGAGCCAGGGTTTCTCCTACGAGCAGTACTTC. This encodes CASSLPNVSSQGFSYEQYF.

CDR3 residues: CASSFNRLAAQFF. The CDR3 nucleotides read TGTGCCAGCAGCTTCAATCGACTAGCGGCGCAGTTCTTC. This chain uses TRBV7-3 with TRBJ2-1; 9 bases line up with TRBD2. This CDR3 spans 13 amino acids. The V segment lost 3 bases and the J segment 12 bases; nucleotides outside the gene matches: 6. Germline lookup yields CDR1 SGHTA and CDR2 FQGTGA. Supplemented by reference TRBV7-3 and TRBJ2-1, the full variable domain reads GAGVSQTPSNKVTEKGKYVELRCDPISGHTALYWYRQSLGQGPEFLIYFQGTGAADDSGLPNDRFFAVRPEGSVSTLKIQRTERGDSAVYLCASSFNRLAAQFFGPGTRLTVL.

This clonotype was detected a few times. The chain employs TRBV6-2 or TRBV6-3 and TRBJ2-7; D remains unclear. This CDR3 is built from 15 residues. The V gene lost 2 bases and the J gene lost 0 bases, with 11 bases spanning the gap. Germline CDR1 MNHEY, CDR2 SVGEGT. CDR3 DNA: TGTGCCAGCAGTTACGGTCCGAGGAGCTCCTACGAGCAGTACTTC. It codes for CASSYGPRSSYEQYF.

The chain links TRBV18 to TRBJ2-1, with TRBD1 as a possible D gene (6 bases). V was clipped by 3 bases and J by 9 bases, with 21 bases between them. The CDR3 consists of 16 residues. The germline V gene encodes CDR1 KGHSH and CDR2 LQKENI. The CDR3, as DNA: TGTGCCAGCTCACCCCTAACAGGGAAGGGGTATGGTGAGCAGTTCTTC. It is translated as CASSPLTGKGYGEQFF. Variable domain in full (rest from reference TRBV18 and TRBJ2-1): NAGVMQNPRHLVRRRGQEARLRCSPMKGHSHVYWYRQLPEEGLKFMVYLQKENIIDESGMPKERFSAEFPKEGPSILRIQQVVRGDSAAYFCASSPLTGKGYGEQFFGPGTRLTVL.

This chain joins TRBV5-1 and TRBJ2-1; 10 nucleotides line up with TRBD2. Germline CDR1 SGHRS, CDR2 YFSETQ. The CDR3 loop spans 14 amino acids. The V and J ends lost 4 bases and 10 bases, in that order; junction bases with no gene match: 8. The CDR3, as DNA: TGCGCCAGCAGCCTCAATCCAGCGGGGGGGGAGCAGTTCTTC. Protein: CASSLNPAGGEQFF. Full variable domain (missing parts from reference TRBV5-1 and TRBJ2-1): KAGVTQTPRYLIKTRGQQVTLSCSPISGHRSVSWYQQTPGQGLQFLFEYFSETQRNKGNFPGRFSGRQFSNSRSEMNVSTLELGDSALYLCASSLNPAGGEQFFGPGTRLTVL.

This clonotype showed up just a few times. The chain couples TRBV7-3 to TRBJ2-1, with D unresolved. This CDR3 region has 14 residues. Germline V gene sequence: CDR1 SGHTA, CDR2 FQGTGA. The germline V and J ends were trimmed by 5 bases and 5 bases, with 13 bases remaining between them. The CDR3, as DNA: TGTGCCAGCAGCCCTCCGGGTGGTCACAATGAGCAGTTCTTC. Protein: CASSPPGGHNEQFF.

V and J are TRBV29-1 and TRBJ1-6; the D gene is possibly TRBD1 (6 bases). CDR1 SQVTM and CDR2 ANQGSEA come from the germline V gene. V lost 7 bases to trimming and J lost 6 bases, with 10 bases between them. The CDR3 is 12 amino acids. CDR3 residues: CSEGGSNSPLHF. In nucleotides, the CDR3 is TGCAGCGAGGGGGGAAGTAATTCACCCCTCCACTTT. The full variable domain, in which reference TRBV29-1 and TRBJ1-6 provide the parts outside the CDR3, is SAVISQKPSRDICQRGTSLTIQCQVDSQVTMMFWYRQQPGQSLTLIATANQGSEATYESGFVIDKFPISRPNLTFSTLTVSNMSPEDSSIYLCSEGGSNSPLHFGNGTRLTVT.

This clonotype appeared a few times. The chain has TRBV12-3 or TRBV12-4 and TRBJ2-7; 12 bases align to TRBD2. CDR3 length: 18 residues. V lost 5 bases to trimming and J lost 2 bases; unmatched junction nucleotides: 13. This CDR3 is CASSTPLGASGGAYEQYF. DNA for the CDR3: TGTGCCAGCAGTACTCCCCTTGGGGCTAGCGGGGGGGCCTACGAGCAGTACTTC.

This clonotype has a handful of counts. This chain connects TRBV10-3 to TRBJ2-7; TRBD1 aligns across 7 bases. The CDR3 totals 15 residues. J was trimmed by 1 base and V by 3 bases; bases with no gene match: 6. The germline CDR1 and CDR2 sequences are ENHRY and SYGVKD. The CDR3 reads CAISEGGRGSYEQYF. As DNA, the CDR3 is TGTGCCATCAGTGAAGGGGGCAGGGGTTCCTACGAGCAGTACTTC.

This clonotype occurred a few times. CDR3 residues: CASSLEDNGYTF. The CDR3 DNA reads TGTGCCAGCAGCTTAGAGGACAATGGCTACACCTTC. The chain combines TRBV7-9 with TRBJ1-2; weak D call: TRBD1 (5 bases). The CDR3 contains 12 residues. V gave up 1 base and J gave up 6 bases, with 6 bases separating them. From germline, CDR1 is SEHNR and CDR2 FQNEAQ (reference sequence).

Only a few counts were recorded for this clonotype. The genes are TRBV20-1 and TRBJ2-1; D remains ambiguous. This CDR3 contains 12 residues. Germline CDR1 and CDR2: DFQATT and SNEGSKA (reference sequence). Between the trimmed V and J ends, which lost 1 base and 7 bases, there was a span of 8 bases. The CDR3 sequence: CSARGPSNEQFF. The CDR3 bases are TGCAGTGCTAGAGGCCCGTCTAATGAGCAGTTCTTC.

Comment on this clonotype: Without the conserved terminal phenylalanine or tryptophan, this CDR3 likely stems from a read error. CDR3 in amino acids: CASGAGGNTDTQYC. CDR3 DNA: TGTGCCAGCGGGGCGGGGGGAAACACAGATACGCAGTATTGT. V is TRBV6-5 and J is TRBJ2-3; 8 bases map to TRBD2. J gave up 2 bases and V 8 bases, and 6 bases lay outside the gene matches. The length of the CDR3 is 14 residues. The germline CDR1 and CDR2 sequences are MNHEY and SVGAGI.

In its sample, this clonotype was seen a few times. The rearrangement joins TRBV20-1 to TRBJ1-5; TRBD1 agrees at 12 bases. Germline V gene data show CDR1 as DFQATT and CDR2 as SNEGSKA (reference sequence). The junction had 9 bases not matched to a gene; V was cut back by 6 bases and J by 3 bases. The CDR3 has 16 residues. CDR3: CSASYPGQGANQPQHF. In DNA, the CDR3 is TGCAGTGCATCTTATCCGGGACAGGGGGCCAATCAGCCCCAGCATTTT.

This clonotype has just a few counts. V and J are TRBV7-8 and TRBJ2-1; possible D gene TRBD1, 5 bases. The CDR3 loop spans 15 amino acids. Trimming pared 5 bases from V and 4 bases from J, leaving 15 bases between. In germline, CDR1 is SGHVS, CDR2 FQNEAQ. Here the CDR3 reads CASSLSRGRYNEQFF. CDR3 coding DNA: TGTGCCAGCAGCCTTTCTAGGGGAAGATACAATGAGCAGTTCTTC.